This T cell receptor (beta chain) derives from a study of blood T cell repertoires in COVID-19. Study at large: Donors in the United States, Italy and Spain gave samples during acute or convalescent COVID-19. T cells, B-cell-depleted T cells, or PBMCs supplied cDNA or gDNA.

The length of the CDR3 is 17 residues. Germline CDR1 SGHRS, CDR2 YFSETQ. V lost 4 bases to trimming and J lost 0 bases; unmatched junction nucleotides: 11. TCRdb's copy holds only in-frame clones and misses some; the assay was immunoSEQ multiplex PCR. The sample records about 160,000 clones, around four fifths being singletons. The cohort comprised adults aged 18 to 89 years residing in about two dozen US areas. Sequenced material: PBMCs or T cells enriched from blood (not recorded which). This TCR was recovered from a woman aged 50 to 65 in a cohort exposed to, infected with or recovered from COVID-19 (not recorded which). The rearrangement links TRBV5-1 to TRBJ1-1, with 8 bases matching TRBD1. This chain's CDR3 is CASSRSGQGIMNTEAFF. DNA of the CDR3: TGCGCCAGCAGCCGTAGCGGACAGGGCATAATGAACACTGAAGCTTTCTTT.